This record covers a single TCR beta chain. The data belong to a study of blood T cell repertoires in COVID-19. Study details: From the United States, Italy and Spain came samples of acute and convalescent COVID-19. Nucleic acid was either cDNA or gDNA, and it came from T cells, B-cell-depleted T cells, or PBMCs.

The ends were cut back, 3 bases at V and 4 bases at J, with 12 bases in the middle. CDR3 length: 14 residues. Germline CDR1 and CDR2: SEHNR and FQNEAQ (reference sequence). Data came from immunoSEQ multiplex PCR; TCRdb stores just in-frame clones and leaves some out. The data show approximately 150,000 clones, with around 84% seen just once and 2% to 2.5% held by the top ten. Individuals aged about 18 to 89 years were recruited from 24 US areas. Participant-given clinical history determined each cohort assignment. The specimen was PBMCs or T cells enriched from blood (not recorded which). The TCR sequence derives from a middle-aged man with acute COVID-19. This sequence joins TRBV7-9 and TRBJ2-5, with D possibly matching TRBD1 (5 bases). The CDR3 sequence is CASSFLGAAETQYF. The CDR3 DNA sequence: TGTGCCAGCAGCTTCCTTGGGGCGGCAGAGACCCAGTACTTC.